This is a list of T cell receptor beta chains from one sample in a study of Ad26.COV2.S vaccination and SARS-CoV-2 variants. The assay was immunoSEQ multiplex PCR, and TCRdb's table has in-frame clones only and misses some. The sample yields over 90,000 clones, 80% seen once. Sample: peripheral blood, taken after recovery from COVID-19. The receptors originated from a human donor who had recovered from COVID-19. The CDR3 runs from the conserved cysteine through the conserved F or W. Each record gives: clone size, J gene, D gene, V gene, CDR3 DNA, CDR3 protein. The D gene is left open where the match is weak. Size is stated for part of the rows, as once, few or many counts, or as a class when the clone is expanded.

>NA|TRBJ2-7|NA|TRBV7-2
TGTGCCAGCAGCTTAGGGGGGACGGCGCTCTCCTACGAGCAGTACTTC
CASSLGGTALSYEQYF
>NA|TRBJ1-5|NA|TRBV6-6
TGTGCCAGCAGTTTAGGGACGTATGACCAGCCCCAGCATTTT
CASSLGTYDQPQHF
>NA|TRBJ2-5|TRBD2|TRBV3-1/TRBV3-2
TGTGCCAGCAGCCAAGATCCGGGGGGACCGCCCGAGACCCAGTACTTC
CASSQDPGGPPETQYF
>NA|TRBJ1-6|NA|TRBV2
TGTGCCAGCAGTGACGGGAATCCACCCCTCCACTTT
CASSDGNPPLHF
>NA|TRBJ1-2|TRBD1|TRBV28
TGTGCCAGCAGAGGACAGGGGGCCGGTGGCTACACCTTC
CASRGQGAGGYTF
>few|TRBJ1-3|NA|TRBV7-3
TGTGCCAGCAGCCCCGGAGGCTCTGGAAACACCATATATTTT
CASSPGGSGNTIYF
>NA|TRBJ2-3|NA|TRBV29-1
TGCAGCGTGTCCTCTATAGATACGCAGTATTTT
CSVSSIDTQYF
>NA|TRBJ2-3|NA|TRBV30
TGTGCCTGGAGTGTTAACCCCGGGGGCCCTGATACGCAGTATTTT
CAWSVNPGGPDTQYF
>NA|TRBJ2-7|NA|TRBV24-1
TGTGCCACCAGTGATTTTTGGTGCTACGAGCAGTACTTC
CATSDFWCYEQYF
>NA|TRBJ2-1|NA|TRBV6-5
TGTGCCACCAAAGGGGCTAGCCGACAGTACAATGAGCAGTTCTTC
CATKGASRQYNEQFF
>many|TRBJ1-6|NA|TRBV19
TGTGCCAGTAGTATTGCAGGGGTATCACCCCTCCACTTT
CASSIAGVSPLHF
>NA|TRBJ1-6|NA|TRBV6-1
TGTGCCAGCAGTGAAGCAGGGAGCTCCTATAATTCACCCCTCCACTTT
CASSEAGSSYNSPLHF
>NA|TRBJ1-1|NA|TRBV7-9
TGTGCCAGCAGTGGTATTAAGGGATCGGGAACTGAAGCTTTCTTT
CASSGIKGSGTEAFF
>NA|TRBJ2-2|NA|TRBV7-9
TGTGCCAGCAGCTCCCCCGGACTCAGTTTGACCGGGGAGCTGTTTTTT
CASSSPGLSLTGELFF
>once|TRBJ1-2|TRBD1|TRBV7-3
TGTGCCAGCAGCGGGGGACAGGGGATGGATGGCTACACCTTC
CASSGGQGMDGYTF
>few|TRBJ1-6|NA|TRBV15
TGTGCCACCAGCAGAGATGAAGGGTCACCCCTCCACTTT
CATSRDEGSPLHF
>NA|TRBJ1-5|NA|TRBV6-1
TGTGCCAGCAGTGAATGGTGGGGCGCAAATCAGCCCCAGCATTTT
CASSEWWGANQPQHF
>NA|TRBJ2-2|NA|TRBV3-1/TRBV3-2
TGTGCCAGTGGCCTAATGGGGCACACCGGGGAGCTGTTTTTT
CASGLMGHTGELFF
>NA|TRBJ2-3|NA|TRBV7-3
TGTGCCAGCAGCTTAATAGGGGGGACAGATACGCAGTATTTT
CASSLIGGTDTQYF
>NA|TRBJ2-1|NA|TRBV11-2
TGTGCCAGCAGCTCAGTAGCTGGTATAAACAATGAGCAGTTCTTC
CASSSVAGINNEQFF
>once|TRBJ2-2|NA|TRBV7-9
TGTGCCAGCAGACATAGTATAGGACAAGCGAACACCGGGGAGCTGTTTTTT
CASRHSIGQANTGELFF
>NA|TRBJ2-2|NA|TRBV9
TGTGCCAGCAGCGTTTCGGGGAATACGAACACCGGGGAGCTGTTTTTT
CASSVSGNTNTGELFF
>NA|TRBJ2-7|TRBD1|TRBV11-2
TGTGCCAGCAGCTTGGGACAGGGAAGGGGCGAGCAGTACTTC
CASSLGQGRGEQYF
>NA|TRBJ1-2|NA|TRBV7-2
TGTGCCAGCAGCTTAAGACAGGACAATAACTATGGCTACACCTTC
CASSLRQDNNYGYTF
>NA|TRBJ2-2|TRBD2|TRBV27
TGTGCCAGCAGTTTATCCCTTACTAGCGTTCTGAACACCGGGGAGCTGTTTTTT
CASSLSLTSVLNTGELFF
>NA|TRBJ1-2|NA|TRBV29-1
TGCAGCGTTGAAGGGTTGGGGACAAACTATGGCTACACCTTC
CSVEGLGTNYGYTF
>NA|TRBJ1-3|NA|TRBV18
TGTGCCAGCTCCTCCTCCAGGGAGTCTGGAAACACCATATATTTT
CASSSSRESGNTIYF
>NA|TRBJ2-2|TRBD1|TRBV7-3
TGTGCCAGCAGCTTAAAAACGGGACAGGGGACCGGGGAGCTGTTTTTT
CASSLKTGQGTGELFF
>NA|TRBJ2-5|NA|TRBV19
TGTGCCAGTAGTATAGCCCAGGGTCTGAAAGAGACCCAGTACTTC
CASSIAQGLKETQYF
>NA|TRBJ1-1|NA|TRBV4-3
TGCGCCAGCAGCCAAGGTTGGGCCGGACGGGGTCTTGACACTGAAGCTTTCTTT
CASSQGWAGRGLDTEAFF
>NA|TRBJ1-4|NA|TRBV7-2
TGTGCCAGCAGCGCAGCCCCCGGGGGAAGTGAAAAACTGTTTTTT
CASSAAPGGSEKLFF
>NA|TRBJ2-1|NA|TRBV6-1
TGTGCCAGCAGTGAGGTCTTACATGAGCAGTTCTTC
CASSEVLHEQFF
>once|TRBJ1-6|NA|TRBV28
TGTGCCAGCAGTTTTGCACTAGATTCACCCCTCCACTTT
CASSFALDSPLHF
>NA|TRBJ2-7|NA|TRBV6-1
TGTGCCAGCAGTGAAGCGCGTACGGTGACCTACGAGCAGTACTTC
CASSEARTVTYEQYF
>NA|TRBJ1-1|NA|TRBV29-1
TGCAGCGTTGGGGTAGAACTGAACACTGAAGCTTTCTTT
CSVGVELNTEAFF
>NA|TRBJ2-3|TRBD2|TRBV18
TGTGCCAGCTCACCACACCCCCCGACTAGCGGTTACACAGATACGCAGTATTTT
CASSPHPPTSGYTDTQYF
>few|TRBJ2-3|TRBD1|TRBV14
TGTGCCAGCAGCCGATCGGACAGGGCCACAGATACGCAGTATTTT
CASSRSDRATDTQYF
>once|TRBJ1-1|TRBD1|TRBV18
TGTGCCAGCTCACTGTCTCAGGGGGCCGGGACTGAAGCTTTCTTT
CASSLSQGAGTEAFF
>NA|TRBJ1-4|TRBD1|TRBV2
TGTGCCAGCAGCACCGGGACAGGGGCCTTAAAACTGTTTTTT
CASSTGTGALKLFF
>NA|TRBJ2-1|TRBD1|TRBV29-1
TGCAGCGTTGGGACAGGGTATTCAAATGAGCAGTTCTTC
CSVGTGYSNEQFF
>once|TRBJ2-7|NA|TRBV4-3
TGCGCCAGCAGCCAAGATTTCACAGACTACGAGCAGTACTTC
CASSQDFTDYEQYF
>once|TRBJ2-2|NA|TRBV5-6
TGTGCCAGCAGCTTCCCCACCGGGGAGCTGTTTTTT
CASSFPTGELFF
>NA|TRBJ2-5|TRBD1|TRBV15
TGTGCCACCAAAGGACAGGTCCACCAGGAGACCCAGTACTTC
CATKGQVHQETQYF
>many|TRBJ2-2|TRBD1|TRBV12-3/TRBV12-4
TGTGCCAGCAGTAGGGGGCGCACCGGGGAGCTGTTTTTT
CASSRGRTGELFF